The entry below gives a single T cell receptor beta chain sequence along with its context. Its specificity is not known. A read error may account for a junction end that differs from germline. With 60 Vbeta and 13 Jbeta primers, the PCR was carried out. TCRdb keeps only in-frame clones here, not all; method: immunoSEQ multiplex PCR. The sample has roughly 80,000 clones. These data belong to a study of cytomegalovirus exposure and HLA in healthy donors. CDR1 and CDR2 (germline): GTSNPN, SVGIG (reference sequence). This CDR3 spans 15 amino acids. Notes on the study in general: Accurate prediction of most subjects' HLA-A and HLA-B alleles from TCR beta sequences was reported. One cluster of highly shared sequence variants probably arose as a sequencing artifact.

The sequencing sample was made of PBMCs. The gene calls are TRBV30 and TRBJ2-5; 11 bases agree with TRBD1. The sequence came from a woman aged 25 to 39 in good health and CMV-seronegative. Written as DNA, the CDR3 is TGTGCCGGGAGCGGGACAGGGGGGGAACTAGAGACCCAGTACTTC. As protein: CAGSGTGGELETQYF.